Below are 14 T cell receptor beta chains sequenced from a single sample in a study of Ad26.COV2.S vaccination and SARS-CoV-2 variants. Generated by immunoSEQ multiplex PCR, the TCRdb table keeps only in-frame clones and is missing some. The sample contains some 350,000 clones, 85% of which appear only once. Treatment: around 19 received Ad26.COV2.S at low or high dose, single or two shots; 5 received placebo; per-sample allocation not given. The samples date from day 63 after the first vaccine or placebo injection. This specimen was peripheral blood, taken in a trial of Ad26.COV2.S vaccine versus placebo. Receptors originate from a person between 18 and 65 years old who received the Ad26.COV2.S COVID-19 vaccine or a placebo.

The chain recombines TRBV5-1 with TRBJ1-2; no clear D. CDR1 and CDR2 from the germline V gene are SGHRS and YFSETQ. V lost 2 bases to trimming and J lost 4 bases, with 12 bases between them. CDR3 length: 14 residues. CDR3 in amino acids: CASSFRESTYGYTF. The DNA of the CDR3 is TGCGCCAGCAGCTTTCGGGAATCGACCTATGGCTACACCTTC.

This chain joins TRBV10-1 and TRBJ2-5; D gene unclear. Germline V gene data show CDR1 as WNHNN and CDR2 as SYGVQD (reference sequence). CDR3 size: 13 residues. The V end lost 2 bases, the J end lost 6 bases, and 10 bases lay between the germline ends. The CDR3 coding sequence is TGCGCCAGCAGTGAGGCCGGGTCGAAGACCCAGTACTTC. Residues: CASSEAGSKTQYF.

This clone was found once. The chain links TRBV5-6 to TRBJ2-7; TRBD1 might be the D (6 bases). The length of the CDR3 is 13 residues. Trimming pared 4 bases from V and 3 bases from J, leaving 11 bases between. The germline CDR1 and CDR2 sequences are SGHDT and YYEEEE. The CDR3 bases are TGTGCCAGCAGCCCGGACAGCTTCTACGAGCAGTACTTC. Its translation: CASSPDSFYEQYF.

The chain employs TRBV6-6 and TRBJ2-1, with D possibly matching TRBD1 (5 bases). The CDR3 runs 13 residues. The germline CDR1 and CDR2 sequences are MNHNY and SVGAGI (reference sequence). Trimming left V 7 bases short and J 0 bases short, with 7 bases between. The CDR3 DNA reads TGTGCCAGCAAGGGGTTCTCCTACAATGAGCAGTTCTTC. Amino acids: CASKGFSYNEQFF.

The count of this clone is one. The genes are TRBV5-6 and TRBJ2-5; D is undetermined. The CDR3 has 11 residues. The germline V gene has CDR1 SGHDT and CDR2 YYEEEE. The V end lost 4 bases, the J end lost 7 bases, and 8 bases lay between the germline ends. The CDR3 region has the DNA TGTGCCAGCAGCATAGGCGTGACCCAGTACTTC. This sequence encodes CASSIGVTQYF.

J is TRBJ2-2 and V is TRBV9, with TRBD2 matching 7 bases. Germline CDR1 SGDLS, CDR2 YYNGEE. The CDR3 is 11 amino acids. V was clipped by 7 bases and J by 6 bases; unmatched bases: 0. CDR3 DNA sequence: TGTGCCAGCCGGGGGGCCGGGGAGCTGTTTTTT. This encodes CASRGAGELFF.

V is TRBV5-1 and J is TRBJ1-1; TRBD1 matches 10 bases. The CDR3 length is 18 residues. Germline lookup yields CDR1 SGHRS and CDR2 YFSETQ. V was pared by 3 bases and J by 0 bases, with 11 bases of the junction left unmatched. The CDR3, as DNA: TGCGCCAGCAGCTCCCCCGGGACAGGGGCGACCATGAACACTGAAGCTTTCTTT. This gives the protein CASSSPGTGATMNTEAFF.

This chain connects TRBV18 to TRBJ1-1; D might be TRBD1 (5 bases). Per the germline V gene, CDR1 is KGHSH and CDR2 is LQKENI. V lost 3 bases, J lost 1 base, and 15 bases lay in between. The CDR3 has 16 residues. The chain's CDR3 is CASSPGTPAANTEAFF. CDR3 DNA sequence: TGTGCCAGCTCACCGGGGACGCCGGCTGCGAACACTGAAGCTTTCTTT.

The V call is TRBV5-1, the J call TRBJ1-2, with no clear D. The germline CDR1 and CDR2 sequences are SGHRS and YFSETQ. The V and J ends lost 0 bases and 8 bases respectively, with 14 bases between them. The CDR3 is 14 residues long. The CDR3 DNA reads as TGCGCCAGCAGCTTGGCGGGAACCGAGACGGGCTACACCTTC. It translates to CASSLAGTETGYTF.

J is TRBJ2-3 and V is TRBV5-1; D may correspond to TRBD1 or TRBD2 (7 bases each). The V gene lost 4 bases and the J gene lost 4 bases, with 16 bases spanning the gap. CDR3 length equals 15 residues. CDR1 is SGHRS and CDR2 is YFSETQ in the germline V gene. The CDR3 loop is CASSPESGGADTQYF. In nucleotides, the CDR3 is TGCGCCAGCAGCCCCGAATCAGGGGGGGCAGATACGCAGTATTTT.

The V and J genes are TRBV5-1 and TRBJ2-3, with 7 bases identical to TRBD1. Trimming removed 5 bases from V and 9 bases from J; junction bases left unmatched: 9. Germline V gene data show CDR1 as SGHRS and CDR2 as YFSETQ. The CDR3 consists of 13 residues. The CDR3 nucleotides read TGCGCCAGCAGGGGGGACAGCACCAGAACGCAGTATTTT. This gives the protein CASRGDSTRTQYF.

The chain links TRBV28 to TRBJ2-5; D remains ambiguous. Trimming took off 4 bases at V and 1 base at J, with 4 bases between the two ends. CDR3 length: 12 amino acids. Germline-derived CDR1 and CDR2 are MDHEN and SYDVKM. The CDR3 region has the DNA TGTGCCAGCAGTTCCTTCCAAGAGACCCAGTACTTC. Translation gives CASSSFQETQYF. The whole variable domain, remainder taken from reference TRBV28 and TRBJ2-5, is DVKVTQSSRYLVKRTGEKVFLECVQDMDHENMFWYRQDPGLGLRLIYFSYDVKMKEKGDIPEGYSVSREKKERFSLILESASTNQTSMYLCASSSFQETQYFGPGTRLLVL.

The chain links TRBV24-1 to TRBJ2-5, with 9 bases fitting TRBD1. Germline CDR1 reads KGHDR; CDR2 reads SFDVKD. The CDR3 totals 15 residues. J lost 4 bases, V lost 3 bases, and 5 bases had no gene match. The CDR3 reads CATSDLGTGRETQYF. CDR3 nucleotides: TGTGCCACCAGTGATCTCGGGACAGGGAGAGAGACCCAGTACTTC.

The chain couples TRBV9 to TRBJ1-6; D unresolved. V was cut by 0 bases and J by 7 bases, with 8 bases left in between. This CDR3 is built from 14 residues. Germline loops: CDR1 SGDLS, CDR2 YYNGEE. DNA for the CDR3: TGTGCCAGCAGCGTAGAGTCTGGGAATTCACCCCTCCACTTT. It specifies CASSVESGNSPLHF.